A selection of T cell receptor beta chains follows, all from one sample in a study of identical twins. TCRdb re-analysed the 5' RACE reads in MiXCR, keeping a single row per CDR3 protein. The sample shows 350,000 to 600,000 distinct CDR3 sequences, 12% to 15% of them seen only once. The same sample was also used in a study of yellow fever vaccine responses in identical twins.

The sequenced sample was CD4+ T cells sorted from blood. These receptors were taken from a woman aged 18-35 years in good health. CDR3s include the opening cysteine and the closing phenylalanine or tryptophan. Each record gives: J gene, V gene, D gene, clone size, CDR3 protein, CDR3 DNA. A D gene is named only where the DNA matches it firmly. Size is omitted from some rows. Given values are once, few, many or a class for expanded clones.

>TRBJ2-7|TRBV5-1|TRBD1|few
CASSLTTGNPYEQYF
TGCGCCAGCAGCCTAACGACAGGGAACCCCTACGAGCAGTACTTC
>TRBJ2-2|TRBV20-1|.|few
CSASWSDYTGELFF
TGCAGTGCTAGCTGGTCAGACTACACCGGGGAGCTGTTTTTT
>TRBJ2-1|TRBV12-3/TRBV12-4|TRBD1|.
CASSRWGQGADEQFF
TGTGCCAGCAGCAGGTGGGGACAGGGGGCAGATGAGCAGTTCTTC
>TRBJ2-1|TRBV20-1|TRBD2|.
CSARRSSGSPHEQFF
TGCAGTGCTAGGAGGTCTAGCGGGAGCCCACATGAGCAGTTCTTC
>TRBJ2-3|TRBV7-9|TRBD1|few
CASSLRGTGRTDTQYF
TGTGCCAGCAGCTTAAGGGGGACAGGGAGGACAGATACGCAGTATTTT
>TRBJ2-7|TRBV20-1|.|few
CSARDLGQGGLAALEQYF
TGCAGTGCTAGAGATCTCGGACAGGGGGGACTAGCGGCGTTGGAGCAGTACTTC
>TRBJ2-1|TRBV6-2/TRBV6-3|TRBD2|few
CASKTRLAGYNEQFF
TGTGCCAGCAAAACCCGACTAGCGGGGTACAATGAGCAGTTCTTC
>TRBJ2-5|TRBV27|.|many
CASTQGPETQYF
TGTGCCAGCACTCAGGGCCCCGAGACCCAGTACTTC
>TRBJ1-1|TRBV10-3|.|.
CATREGGNTEAFF
TGTGCCACCAGGGAAGGGGGGAACACTGAAGCTTTCTTT
>TRBJ2-1|TRBV5-1|.|.
CASSLEGSGASSYNEQFF
TGCGCCAGCAGCTTGGAGGGTAGCGGTGCGAGCTCCTACAATGAGCAGTTCTTC
>TRBJ2-3|TRBV5-5|TRBD1|.
CASSGQGTTYTQYF
TGTGCCAGCAGTGGACAGGGGACCACGTATACGCAGTATTTT
>TRBJ2-1|TRBV4-1|TRBD2|once
CASSQDIPSGYNEQFF
TGCGCCAGCAGCCAAGATATCCCTAGCGGATACAATGAGCAGTTCTTC
>TRBJ2-7|TRBV6-2/TRBV6-3|.|many
CASTSSYEQYF
TGTGCCAGCACCTCCTCCTACGAGCAGTACTTC
>TRBJ1-3|TRBV7-9|.|many
CASSRRDQPGNTIYF
TGTGCCAGCAGCCGACGGGACCAGCCGGGAAACACCATATATTTT
>TRBJ2-5|TRBV6-2/TRBV6-3|.|few
CASSYFSGTSIQETQYF
TGTGCCAGCAGTTACTTTTCCGGGACCAGTATTCAAGAGACCCAGTACTTC
>TRBJ1-6|TRBV2|.|.
CASSLQGGGNSPLHF
TGTGCCAGCAGCCTACAGGGAGGGGGTAATTCACCCCTCCACTTT
>TRBJ1-1|TRBV2|.|.
CASSEVPNLTGTEAFF
TGTGCCAGCAGTGAGGTGCCAAACCTCACGGGTACTGAAGCTTTCTTT
>TRBJ2-7|TRBV4-2|TRBD2|.
CASSLTSAYEQYF
TGTGCCAGCAGCCTCACTAGCGCCTACGAGCAGTACTTC
>TRBJ2-5|TRBV7-8|.|few
CASSPMLQETQYF
TGTGCCAGCAGCCCCATGCTTCAAGAGACCCAGTACTTC
>TRBJ2-3|TRBV5-6|TRBD1|few
CASSLGTGAFTDTQYF
TGTGCCAGCAGCTTGGGGACAGGGGCCTTCACAGATACGCAGTATTTT
>TRBJ2-4|TRBV6-2/TRBV6-3|.|.
CASRDPLAKNIQYF
TGTGCCAGCAGAGATCCGCTAGCCAAAAACATTCAGTACTTC
>TRBJ1-3|TRBV20-1|.|.
CSAVGGGSGNTIYF
TGCAGTGCTGTTGGCGGGGGCTCTGGAAACACCATATATTTT
>TRBJ2-7|TRBV27|.|.
CASSLSKGFSGEQYF
TGTGCCAGCAGTTTATCGAAGGGTTTCTCGGGCGAGCAGTACTTC
>TRBJ2-1|TRBV7-2|.|many
CASSPSSGTRKNEQFF
TGTGCCAGCAGCCCATCCTCCGGTACCCGGAAGAATGAGCAGTTCTTC
>TRBJ2-3|TRBV3-1|.|.
CASSQLLEGTQYF
TGTGCCAGCAGCCAACTACTAGAAGGCACGCAGTATTTT
>TRBJ2-6|TRBV29-1|TRBD2|few
CSVEGGGNSGANVLTF
TGCAGCGTTGAAGGGGGGGGGAACTCTGGGGCCAACGTCCTGACTTTC
>TRBJ2-5|TRBV6-1|.|.
CASRKGGQETQYF
TGTGCCAGCAGGAAGGGAGGCCAAGAGACCCAGTACTTC
>TRBJ2-7|TRBV7-6|TRBD2|few
CASSLGEKRGAIYEQYF
TGTGCCAGCAGCTTAGGAGAAAAGCGGGGGGCAATCTACGAGCAGTACTTC
>TRBJ1-1|TRBV30|.|.
CAWMEETEAFF
TGTGCCTGGATGGAGGAGACTGAAGCTTTCTTT
>TRBJ2-2|TRBV5-1|TRBD2|.
CASSLPSGDHTGELFF
TGCGCCAGCAGCTTGCCTAGCGGGGATCACACCGGGGAGCTGTTTTTT
>TRBJ2-5|TRBV29-1|.|few
CSALRSTETQYF
TGCAGCGCCCTTCGAAGCACGGAGACCCAGTACTTC
>TRBJ2-7|TRBV13|TRBD2|.
CASSPPPGRERTDYEQYF
TGTGCCAGCAGCCCGCCCCCAGGGCGGGAGAGAACGGATTACGAGCAGTACTTC
>TRBJ2-1|TRBV5-1|TRBD2|many
CASSLKAGGNYEQFF
TGCGCCAGCAGCTTGAAAGCGGGAGGAAACTATGAGCAGTTCTTC
>TRBJ2-1|TRBV20-1|.|.
CSADWGAYNEQFF
TGCAGTGCCGATTGGGGGGCCTACAATGAGCAGTTCTTC
>TRBJ2-1|TRBV6-5|TRBD2|few
CASSYSGTSGRNEQFF
TGTGCCAGCAGTTACTCGGGGACTAGCGGGAGAAATGAGCAGTTCTTC
>TRBJ2-7|TRBV5-1|.|.
CASRGRVTYEQYF
TGCGCCAGCAGGGGCAGGGTAACCTACGAGCAGTACTTC
>TRBJ1-5|TRBV2|TRBD1|few
CASSPGGYQPQHF
TGTGCCAGCAGTCCAGGGGGTTATCAGCCCCAGCATTTT
>TRBJ2-1|TRBV10-3|TRBD2|.
CAISVGGAVNEQFF
TGTGCCATCAGTGTCGGGGGGGCCGTAAATGAGCAGTTCTTC
>TRBJ2-4|TRBV2|TRBD2|.
CASSEIAGGAKNIQYF
TGTGCCAGCAGTGAAATCGCGGGGGGGGCCAAAAACATTCAGTACTTC
>TRBJ2-5|TRBV20-1|TRBD1|.
CSARGQGWETQYF
TGCAGTGCTAGGGGACAGGGGTGGGAGACCCAGTACTTC
>TRBJ2-3|TRBV6-4|.|few
CASSDGPGRDTQYF
TGTGCCAGCAGTGACGGGCCAGGGAGGGATACGCAGTATTTT
>TRBJ2-7|TRBV10-3|.|many
CAITAAQGAYEQYF
TGTGCCATCACGGCGGCGCAGGGAGCCTACGAGCAGTACTTC
>TRBJ2-1|TRBV20-1|TRBD2|few
CSARDSGPVPYNEQFF
TGCAGTGCTAGAGATAGCGGGCCAGTTCCCTACAATGAGCAGTTCTTC
>TRBJ2-5|TRBV19|TRBD2|.
CASSLKSGSMVTQYF
TGTGCCAGTAGTCTTAAGAGCGGGAGTATGGTGACCCAGTACTTC
>TRBJ2-6|TRBV20-1|.|few
CSAKSFQGPGANVLTF
TGCAGTGCTAAAAGCTTTCAGGGTCCCGGGGCCAACGTCCTGACTTTC
>TRBJ2-3|TRBV5-1|TRBD2|.
CASTSTSGIPDTQYF
TGCGCCAGCACCTCCACTAGCGGGATTCCAGATACGCAGTATTTT
>TRBJ1-5|TRBV5-1|.|few
CASSPDGTNQPQHF
TGCGCCAGCAGCCCGGACGGAACAAATCAGCCCCAGCATTTT